These T cell receptor beta chains were read from a single sample in a study of T cell responses to AZD1222 COVID-19 vaccine. Sequencing was performed with immunoSEQ multiplex PCR; in TCRdb, only in-frame clones are kept and a portion is missing. The repertoire consists of over 85,000 clones, with roughly 90% occurring once and the leading ten covering approximately 8%. The specimen was peripheral blood, collected on day 0 of AZD1222 vaccination. The receptors here all came from an adult in good health. CDR3s include the opening cysteine and the closing phenylalanine or tryptophan. The D gene is left open where the match is weak. Not all rows give a size; the values are once, few, many and, for expanded clones, a class.

CDR3: CASSGTSGKETQYF
DNA: TGTGCCAGCAGCGGGACTAGCGGCAAAGAGACCCAGTACTTC
length: 14
J: TRBJ2-5
size: NA
V: TRBV3-1/TRBV3-2
D: TRBD2

CDR3: CASSVNRGSGELFF
DNA: TGTGCCAGCAGTGTCAACAGGGGATCCGGGGAGCTGTTTTTT
length: 14
J: TRBJ2-2
size: NA
V: TRBV2
D: TRBD1

CDR3: CASSLADTQYF
DNA: TGTGCCAGCAGCTTGGCGGATACGCAGTATTTT
length: 11
J: TRBJ2-3
size: NA
V: TRBV7-9
D: NA

CDR3: CASSRGGTGKTDTQYF
DNA: TGCGCCAGCAGCCGGGGAGGGACAGGGAAAACAGATACGCAGTATTTT
length: 16
J: TRBJ2-3
size: NA
V: TRBV5-1
D: TRBD1

CDR3: CASKGQGNTEAFF
DNA: TGTGCCAGCAAGGGACAGGGAAACACTGAAGCTTTCTTT
length: 13
J: TRBJ1-1
size: NA
V: TRBV6-5
D: TRBD1

CDR3: CASSPMDSQYEQYF
DNA: TGCGCCAGCAGCCCCATGGACAGTCAATACGAGCAGTACTTC
length: 14
J: TRBJ2-7
size: NA
V: TRBV5-1
D: NA

CDR3: CSASMTATEAFF
DNA: TGCAGTGCTAGTATGACGGCCACTGAAGCTTTCTTT
length: 12
J: TRBJ1-1
size: NA
V: TRBV20-1
D: NA

CDR3: CASSVSQSRTNEQFF
DNA: TGTGCCAGCAGCGTCAGTCAGAGCAGAACCAATGAGCAGTTCTTC
length: 15
J: TRBJ2-1
size: NA
V: TRBV9
D: NA

CDR3: CASSRSPASYNEQFF
DNA: TGTGCCAGCAGCCGTAGTCCTGCCTCCTACAATGAGCAGTTCTTC
length: 15
J: TRBJ2-1
size: NA
V: TRBV27
D: NA

CDR3: CASSQDMAGSYEQYF
DNA: TGTGCCAGCAGCCAAGATATGGCGGGGAGCTACGAGCAGTACTTC
length: 15
J: TRBJ2-7
size: NA
V: TRBV4-2
D: NA

CDR3: CASSLGGVAYNEQFF
DNA: TGTGCCAGCAGCTTGGGAGGGGTCGCCTACAATGAGCAGTTCTTC
length: 15
J: TRBJ2-1
size: NA
V: TRBV5-5
D: NA

CDR3: CASSPGLGQYF
DNA: TGCGCCAGCAGCCCGGGACTTGGGCAGTACTTC
length: 11
J: TRBJ2-7
size: NA
V: TRBV10-2
D: NA

CDR3: CATSAPQGLGTGELFF
DNA: TGTGCCACCAGTGCACCACAGGGTCTGGGAACCGGGGAGCTGTTTTTT
length: 16
J: TRBJ2-2
size: NA
V: TRBV24-1
D: NA

CDR3: CASSQLGGQYF
DNA: TGTGCCAGCAGCCAGTTAGGTGGGCAGTATTTT
length: 11
J: TRBJ2-3
size: NA
V: TRBV12-3/TRBV12-4
D: NA

CDR3: CASSDLPGDEQYF
DNA: TGTGCCAGCAGTGACCTCCCTGGCGACGAGCAGTACTTC
length: 13
J: TRBJ2-7
size: NA
V: TRBV6-4
D: NA

CDR3: CASSSLNNYGYTF
DNA: TGTGCCAGCAGTTCCCTGAACAACTATGGCTACACCTTC
length: 13
J: TRBJ1-2
size: NA
V: TRBV28
D: NA

CDR3: CASSEVRRNNQGPTYEQYF
DNA: TGTGCCAGCAGTGAGGTTCGCCGCAACAATCAGGGACCAACCTACGAGCAGTACTTC
length: 19
J: TRBJ2-7
size: NA
V: TRBV6-4
D: NA

CDR3: CASSQVGQGDYGYTF
DNA: TGCGCCAGCAGCCAGGTCGGACAGGGCGACTATGGCTACACCTTC
length: 15
J: TRBJ1-2
size: NA
V: TRBV4-1
D: TRBD1

CDR3: CASSQSLGAVNTEAFF
DNA: TGCGCCAGCAGCCAAAGCCTTGGGGCGGTGAACACTGAAGCTTTCTTT
length: 16
J: TRBJ1-1
size: NA
V: TRBV4-1
D: NA

CDR3: CASSLKGLGSPLHF
DNA: TGTGCCAGCAGTTTAAAGGGCCTAGGTTCACCCCTCCACTTT
length: 14
J: TRBJ1-6
size: NA
V: TRBV28
D: NA

CDR3: CATRGDGAKKAFF
DNA: TGTGCCACCCGGGGGGACGGAGCCAAAAAAGCTTTCTTT
length: 13
J: TRBJ1-1
size: few
V: TRBV3-1/TRBV3-2
D: NA

CDR3: CASSQAQILYGYTF
DNA: TGTGCCAGCAGCCAAGCGCAGATACTCTATGGCTACACCTTC
length: 14
J: TRBJ1-2
size: NA
V: TRBV3-1/TRBV3-2
D: NA

CDR3: CASSNGNTIYF
DNA: TGTGCCAGCAGTAATGGAAACACCATATATTTT
length: 11
J: TRBJ1-3
size: NA
V: TRBV6-5
D: NA

CDR3: CASSQHLNGETQYF
DNA: TGTGCCAGCAGCCAACACCTAAATGGGGAGACCCAGTACTTC
length: 14
J: TRBJ2-5
size: NA
V: TRBV14
D: NA

CDR3: CASSPLLGMGSNQPQHF
DNA: TGTGCCAGCAGCCCGCTGCTCGGGATGGGTAGCAATCAGCCCCAGCATTTT
length: 17
J: TRBJ1-5
size: once
V: TRBV7-8
D: NA

CDR3: CAWSVRQGRTEKLFF
DNA: TGTGCCTGGAGTGTACGGCAGGGGAGGACTGAAAAACTGTTTTTT
length: 15
J: TRBJ1-4
size: once
V: TRBV30
D: NA

CDR3: CASSERRGTLVTEAFF
DNA: TGTGCCAGCAGTGAAAGGCGGGGTACCCTGGTCACTGAAGCTTTCTTT
length: 16
J: TRBJ1-1
size: NA
V: TRBV25-1
D: NA

CDR3: CAWSVRGLSNQPQHF
DNA: TGTGCCTGGAGTGTACGGGGCTTGAGCAATCAGCCCCAGCATTTT
length: 15
J: TRBJ1-5
size: NA
V: TRBV30
D: NA

CDR3: CASRDSRGRDEQYF
DNA: TGTGCCAGCCGCGACTCGCGGGGGAGGGACGAGCAGTACTTC
length: 14
J: TRBJ2-7
size: once
V: TRBV25-1
D: TRBD2

CDR3: CASSSGQGEEKLFF
DNA: TGTGCCAGCAGCTCGGGACAGGGGGAGGAAAAACTGTTTTTT
length: 14
J: TRBJ1-4
size: NA
V: TRBV7-9
D: TRBD1

CDR3: CASLGVLPPEAFF
DNA: TGTGCCAGCTTAGGGGTCCTTCCCCCTGAAGCTTTCTTT
length: 13
J: TRBJ1-1
size: NA
V: TRBV6-5
D: NA

CDR3: CATSDLPTGGGSPLHF
DNA: TGTGCCACCAGTGATTTGCCTACAGGGGGAGGTTCACCCCTCCACTTT
length: 16
J: TRBJ1-6
size: NA
V: TRBV24-1
D: TRBD1

CDR3: CASSRGGVGYQPQHF
DNA: TGTGCCAGCAGCAGAGGCGGGGTCGGATATCAGCCCCAGCATTTT
length: 15
J: TRBJ1-5
size: NA
V: TRBV7-9
D: NA

CDR3: CASSGTGDQPQHF
DNA: TGTGCCAGCAGTGGGACAGGGGATCAGCCCCAGCATTTT
length: 13
J: TRBJ1-5
size: NA
V: TRBV12-3/TRBV12-4
D: TRBD1

CDR3: CAWNYGNTIYF
DNA: TGTGCCTGGAATTATGGAAACACCATATATTTT
length: 11
J: TRBJ1-3
size: NA
V: TRBV30
D: NA

CDR3: CASRAPDYQDTQYF
DNA: TGTGCCAGCAGGGCCCCGGACTATCAAGATACGCAGTATTTT
length: 14
J: TRBJ2-3
size: NA
V: TRBV11-2
D: NA

CDR3: CAWSGGGTEAFF
DNA: TGTGCCTGGAGTGGGGGGGGGACTGAAGCTTTCTTT
length: 12
J: TRBJ1-1
size: once
V: TRBV30
D: NA

CDR3: CASSLNKGGYTF
DNA: TGTGCCAGCAGCCTAAATAAGGGTGGCTACACCTTC
length: 12
J: TRBJ1-2
size: few
V: TRBV7-9
D: NA

CDR3: CASSPTGPHQPQHF
DNA: TGTGCCAGCAGTCCTACAGGGCCCCATCAGCCCCAGCATTTT
length: 14
J: TRBJ1-5
size: NA
V: TRBV11-2
D: NA

CDR3: CASRNSGDTARNTIYF
DNA: TGTGCCAGTCGTAATTCTGGAGACACAGCAAGAAACACCATATATTTT
length: 16
J: TRBJ1-3
size: NA
V: TRBV19
D: NA

CDR3: CASSFSGNYGYTF
DNA: TGTGCCAGCAGTTTTTCAGGGAACTATGGCTACACCTTC
length: 13
J: TRBJ1-2
size: NA
V: TRBV27
D: NA

CDR3: CASSRDRRYNSPLHF
DNA: TGTGCCAGCAGTCGGGACCGCAGGTATAATTCACCCCTCCACTTT
length: 15
J: TRBJ1-6
size: NA
V: TRBV27
D: NA

CDR3: CASSKGCGGTNTEAFF
DNA: TGTGCCAGCAGCAAAGGTTGCGGGGGCACGAACACTGAAGCTTTCTTT
length: 16
J: TRBJ1-1
size: NA
V: TRBV21-1
D: NA

CDR3: CASSQDAETQYF
DNA: TGTGCCAGCAGCCAAGATGCGGAGACCCAGTACTTC
length: 12
J: TRBJ2-5
size: NA
V: TRBV3-1/TRBV3-2
D: NA

CDR3: CASSPGPTSGNTIYF
DNA: TGTGCCAGCAGCCCCGGGCCAACCTCTGGAAACACCATATATTTT
length: 15
J: TRBJ1-3
size: NA
V: TRBV28
D: NA

CDR3: CASSSGTAEAFF
DNA: TGTGCCAGCAGCAGCGGGACAGCTGAAGCTTTCTTT
length: 12
J: TRBJ1-1
size: NA
V: TRBV7-9
D: TRBD1

CDR3: CASSLDASSGNTIYF
DNA: TGTGCCAGCAGCTTAGATGCGAGCTCTGGAAACACCATATATTTT
length: 15
J: TRBJ1-3
size: NA
V: TRBV11-2
D: NA

CDR3: CASGTHMNTEAFF
DNA: TGCGCCAGCGGCACCCACATGAACACTGAAGCTTTCTTT
length: 13
J: TRBJ1-1
size: NA
V: TRBV5-1
D: NA

CDR3: CASSTGGPGNIQYF
DNA: TGTGCCAGCAGCACCGGGGGGCCTGGAAACATTCAGTACTTC
length: 14
J: TRBJ2-4
size: NA
V: TRBV3-1/TRBV3-2
D: NA

CDR3: CASRWTDEAFF
DNA: TGTGCCAGCAGATGGACAGACGAAGCTTTCTTT
length: 11
J: TRBJ1-1
size: NA
V: TRBV6-6
D: NA

CDR3: CASSQVQLGGTDTQYF
DNA: TGCGCCAGCAGCCAAGTGCAGTTAGGAGGCACAGATACGCAGTATTTT
length: 16
J: TRBJ2-3
size: NA
V: TRBV4-1
D: NA

CDR3: CASKRSTNEKLFF
DNA: TGTGCCAGTAAACGGTCCACTAATGAAAAACTGTTTTTT
length: 13
J: TRBJ1-4
size: NA
V: TRBV19
D: NA

CDR3: CASSKGQGLETQYF
DNA: TGTGCCAGCAGCAAGGGACAGGGGTTAGAGACCCAGTACTTC
length: 14
J: TRBJ2-5
size: NA
V: TRBV5-8
D: TRBD1

CDR3: CASSQEGGANTGELFF
DNA: TGTGCCAGCAGCCAAGAAGGGGGGGCGAACACCGGGGAGCTGTTTTTT
length: 16
J: TRBJ2-2
size: once
V: TRBV4-2
D: NA

CDR3: CASSLRYINTGELFF
DNA: TGTGCCAGCAGCTTACGGTACATCAACACCGGGGAGCTGTTTTTT
length: 15
J: TRBJ2-2
size: NA
V: TRBV5-6
D: NA

CDR3: CASTVAGGFTDTQYF
DNA: TGTGCCAGCACCGTAGCGGGGGGATTCACAGATACGCAGTATTTT
length: 15
J: TRBJ2-3
size: NA
V: TRBV28
D: TRBD2

CDR3: CASSFTGRRTDTQYF
DNA: TGTGCCAGCAGTTTTACTGGACGGCGCACAGATACGCAGTATTTT
length: 15
J: TRBJ2-3
size: NA
V: TRBV28
D: NA

CDR3: CASSPAGNGYTF
DNA: TGTGCCAGCTCACCAGCAGGGAATGGCTACACCTTC
length: 12
J: TRBJ1-2
size: few
V: TRBV18
D: NA

CDR3: CASSSTGRSFGNSPLHF
DNA: TGTGCCAGCAGCTCCACAGGGAGGAGCTTTGGTAATTCACCCCTCCACTTT
length: 17
J: TRBJ1-6
size: once
V: TRBV5-6
D: NA

CDR3: CASSIQGGNQPQHF
DNA: TGTGCCAGTAGTATACAGGGAGGGAATCAGCCCCAGCATTTT
length: 14
J: TRBJ1-5
size: NA
V: TRBV19
D: NA